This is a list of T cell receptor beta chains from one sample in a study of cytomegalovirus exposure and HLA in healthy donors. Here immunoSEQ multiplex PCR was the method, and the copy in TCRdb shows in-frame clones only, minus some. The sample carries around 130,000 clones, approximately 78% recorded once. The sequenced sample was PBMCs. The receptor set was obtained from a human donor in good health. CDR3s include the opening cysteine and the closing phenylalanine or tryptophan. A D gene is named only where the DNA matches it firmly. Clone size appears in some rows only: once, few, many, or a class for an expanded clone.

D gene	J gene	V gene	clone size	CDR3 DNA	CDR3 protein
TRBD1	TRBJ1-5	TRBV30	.	TGTGCCTGGAGGCCAGGTATCCGGGACAGGGTCAATCAGCCCCAGCATTTT	CAWRPGIRDRVNQPQHF
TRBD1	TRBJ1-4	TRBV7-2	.	TGTGCCAGCAGCCGTTACGGCAGGGGGCGTAAGGATGAAAAACTGTTTTTT	CASSRYGRGRKDEKLFF
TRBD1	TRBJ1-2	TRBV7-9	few	TGTGCCAGCAGCCGAGGGACAGGGAACGTACGCGACTATGGCTACACCTTC	CASSRGTGNVRDYGYTF
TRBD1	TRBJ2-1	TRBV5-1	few	TGCGCCAGCAGCTTGGCCGGCGGACAGGGGGTCTACAATGAGCAGTTCTTC	CASSLAGGQGVYNEQFF
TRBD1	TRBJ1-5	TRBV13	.	TGTGCCAGCAGCTACGGACCAGGGGGTACTCAGCCCCAGCATTTT	CASSYGPGGTQPQHF
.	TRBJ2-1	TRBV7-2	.	TGTGCCAGCAGCTTGGGGCGGACACTACATGGGGATGAGCAGTTCTTC	CASSLGRTLHGDEQFF
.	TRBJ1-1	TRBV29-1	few	TGCAGCGTGGACAGTCAGAACACTGAAGCTTTCTTT	CSVDSQNTEAFF
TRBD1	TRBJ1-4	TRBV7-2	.	TGTGCCAGCAGCTTAATTTGGGACAGGGAAGGTGAAAAACTGTTTTTT	CASSLIWDREGEKLFF
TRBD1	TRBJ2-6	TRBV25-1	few	TGTGCCAGCAGTGATAGGGACAGACCCTCTGGGGCCAACGTCCTGACTTTC	CASSDRDRPSGANVLTF
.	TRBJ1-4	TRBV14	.	TGTGCCAGCAGCCTAAGGAGGGCCTCTAATGAAAAACTGTTTTTT	CASSLRRASNEKLFF
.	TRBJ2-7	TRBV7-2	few	TGTGCCAGCAGCCCCAGACAAATCTACGAGCAGTACTTC	CASSPRQIYEQYF
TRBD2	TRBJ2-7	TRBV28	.	TGTGCCAGCAGTTTAACGGGACTACAACCCTCCTACGAGCAGTACTTC	CASSLTGLQPSYEQYF
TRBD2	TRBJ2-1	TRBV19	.	TGTGCCAGTAGGACTAGCGGGGGGCCGGGTGAGCAGTTCTTC	CASRTSGGPGEQFF
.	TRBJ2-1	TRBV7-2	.	TGTGCCAGCAACACACGGGGGTTCGCCAAAAATGAGCAGTTCTTC	CASNTRGFAKNEQFF
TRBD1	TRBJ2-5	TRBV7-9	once	TGTGCCAGCAGCAGCACAGGGGGCCAGGAGACCCAGTACTTC	CASSSTGGQETQYF
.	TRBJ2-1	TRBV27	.	TGTGCCAGCAGTTTCGCTAGCCTACCCTACAATGAGCAGTTCTTC	CASSFASLPYNEQFF
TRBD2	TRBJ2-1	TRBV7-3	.	TGTGCCAGCAGCTTAGGGGCTAGCGGGAGCGATGAGCAGTTCTTC	CASSLGASGSDEQFF
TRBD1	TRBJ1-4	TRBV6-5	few	TGTGCCAGCAGTCAACGGGGGACAGGGTATGAAAAACTGTTTTTT	CASSQRGTGYEKLFF
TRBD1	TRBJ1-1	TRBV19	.	TGTGCCAGCGGCCAGGGGGGCACTGAAGCTTTCTTT	CASGQGGTEAFF
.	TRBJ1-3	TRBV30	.	TGTGCCTGGAGTTGGCCAGGGACTGGAAACACCATATATTTT	CAWSWPGTGNTIYF
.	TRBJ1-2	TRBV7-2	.	TGTGCCAGCAGCCTAACCGGGACTCAATGGGGAGGCTACACCTTC	CASSLTGTQWGGYTF
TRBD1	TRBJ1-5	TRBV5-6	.	TGTGCCAGCAGCTTGGTGGGGACAGCTTCATATAGCAATCAGCCCCAGCATTTT	CASSLVGTASYSNQPQHF
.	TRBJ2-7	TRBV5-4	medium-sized	TGTGCCAGCAGCTTTGTAGAAACCCGCGAGCAGTACTTC	CASSFVETREQYF
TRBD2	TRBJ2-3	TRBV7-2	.	TGTGCCAGCAGCCCCGGACTAGCGGGGGTGGATACGCAGTATTTT	CASSPGLAGVDTQYF
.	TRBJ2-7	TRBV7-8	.	TGTGCCAGCAGCGCAAGGGCCGGCCGGGGAAGCTACGAGCAGTACTTC	CASSARAGRGSYEQYF
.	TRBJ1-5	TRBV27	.	TGTGCCAGCAGACCTGACAGGAATTGGGGTCAGCCCCAGCATTTT	CASRPDRNWGQPQHF
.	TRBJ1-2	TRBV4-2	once	TGTGCCAGCAGCCACCCCAGGGTCCAGTCCCGTAACTATGGCTACACCTTC	CASSHPRVQSRNYGYTF
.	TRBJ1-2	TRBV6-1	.	TGTGCCAGCAGTGTCAGGGAGGACTATGGCTACACCTTC	CASSVREDYGYTF
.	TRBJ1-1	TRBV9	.	TGTGCCAGCAGCGTAGCCGGGTTGAGCACTGAAGCTTTCTTT	CASSVAGLSTEAFF
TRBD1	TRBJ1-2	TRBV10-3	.	TGTGCCATCAGTCCGCGCCCCGGGACAGACTATGGCTACACCTTC	CAISPRPGTDYGYTF
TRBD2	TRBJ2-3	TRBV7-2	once	TGTGCCAGCAGCTTAGCCCTAGCGGGGTTAAGCCCCTACACAGATACGCAGTATTTT	CASSLALAGLSPYTDTQYF
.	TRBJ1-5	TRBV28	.	TGTGCCAGCAGTTTATACGGGGGGCGGATAAGGGGCAATCAGCCCCAGCATTTT	CASSLYGGRIRGNQPQHF
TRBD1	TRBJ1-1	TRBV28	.	TGTGCCAGCAGTTTGCCCCGGTTCCGGCAGGGGGGTGGTGGATTCTTT	CASSLPRFRQGGGGFF
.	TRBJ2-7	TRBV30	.	TGTGCCTGGAGTTTCTTGAGGGGACAAGGGACCCTCGAGCAGTACTTC	CAWSFLRGQGTLEQYF
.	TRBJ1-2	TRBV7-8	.	TGTGCCAGCAGCTTAGGGGCCGGGAGGGCTGCGCTCCCTAACTATGGCTACACCTTC	CASSLGAGRAALPNYGYTF
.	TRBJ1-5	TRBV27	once	TGTGCCAGCAGCTACCCCACAGGGAGGGAGGGTAGCAATCAGCCCCAGCATTTT	CASSYPTGREGSNQPQHF
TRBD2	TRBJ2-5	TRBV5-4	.	TGTGCCAGCAGCTTGGATATTAGCGGGAGCCGGGAGACCCAGTACTTC	CASSLDISGSRETQYF
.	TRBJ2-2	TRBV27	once	TGTGCCAGCAGTTTATTAACAGCAAACACCGGGGAGCTGTTTTTT	CASSLLTANTGELFF
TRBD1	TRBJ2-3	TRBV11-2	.	TGTGCCAGCAGCTTAAGGGGACAGAGCACAGATACGCAGTATTTT	CASSLRGQSTDTQYF
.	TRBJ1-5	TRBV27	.	TGTGCCAGCAGTTTATCGGGCGGGGGGGCCCGGGCCCCCTATCAGCCCCAGCATTTT	CASSLSGGGARAPYQPQHF
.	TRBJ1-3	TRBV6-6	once	TGTGCCAGCAGCCAAGGAAACACCATATATTTT	CASSQGNTIYF
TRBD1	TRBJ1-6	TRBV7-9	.	TGTGCCAGCAGCGCGACCCGGGACAGGGAAGTTAATTCACCCCTCCACTTT	CASSATRDREVNSPLHF
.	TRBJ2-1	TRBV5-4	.	TGTGCCAGCAGCTTCGAGCGTTACAATGAGCAGTTCTTC	CASSFERYNEQFF
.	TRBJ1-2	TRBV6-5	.	TGTGCCAGCGGCCCGTACAGGGTTCAGGGCTACACCTTC	CASGPYRVQGYTF
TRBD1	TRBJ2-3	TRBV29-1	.	TGCAGCGGTTACAGGGGTACAGATACGCAGTATTTT	CSGYRGTDTQYF
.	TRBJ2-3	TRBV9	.	TGTGCCAGCAGCGACAGGGCTAGCAGCACAGATACGCAGTATTTT	CASSDRASSTDTQYF
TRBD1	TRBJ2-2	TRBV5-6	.	TGTGCCAGCAGCCCCTGGTACAGGGGATTCACCGGGGAGCTGTTTTTT	CASSPWYRGFTGELFF
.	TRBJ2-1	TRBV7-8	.	TGTGCCAGCAGCTTAGAAGGGCTTGGAGGCTACGAGCAGTTCTTC	CASSLEGLGGYEQFF
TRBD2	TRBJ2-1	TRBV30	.	TGTGCCTGGAGTGTTCGGGGATCGGGGAGGGCCGGTGGGGGCAATGAGCAGTTCTTC	CAWSVRGSGRAGGGNEQFF
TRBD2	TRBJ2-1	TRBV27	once	TGTGCCAGCAGGCAGAGGGCCCCGGGACTAGCGATGTCCTACAATGAGCAGTTCTTC	CASRQRAPGLAMSYNEQFF
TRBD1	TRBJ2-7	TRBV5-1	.	TGCGCCAGCAGCTTGGCCGGGGACAGGGGGTCCTACGAGCAGTACTTC	CASSLAGDRGSYEQYF
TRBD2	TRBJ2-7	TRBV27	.	TGTGCCAGCAGTTTACTAGCGGGAAGAGCCTACGAGCAGTACTTC	CASSLLAGRAYEQYF
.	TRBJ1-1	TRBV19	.	TGTGCCAGTAGTAAAGGGCAAATACAGGGGAACACTGAAGCTTTCTTT	CASSKGQIQGNTEAFF
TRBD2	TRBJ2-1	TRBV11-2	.	TGTGCCAGCAGCGAACGACGGGGGACTACAATGAGCCCCCAGTTCTTC	CASSERRGTTMSPQFF
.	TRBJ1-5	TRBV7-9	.	TGTGCCAGCAGCTTAGGAAGGGGCAATAATCAGCCCCAGCATTTT	CASSLGRGNNQPQHF
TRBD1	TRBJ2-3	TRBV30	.	TGTGCCCTAAAGCCAGGGGGAACCCTTACGCAGTATTTT	CALKPGGTLTQYF
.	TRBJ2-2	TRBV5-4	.	TGTGCCAGCAGCCCGCCGGGTGTCGGGACAACTAACACCGGGGAGCTGTTTTTT	CASSPPGVGTTNTGELFF
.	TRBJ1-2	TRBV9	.	TGTGCCAGCGGAACTTATCAGGCGCCGAGCGGCTACACCTTC	CASGTYQAPSGYTF
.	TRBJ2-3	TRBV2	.	TGTGCCAGCATCATGCTAGCGTCTAGCACAGATACGCAGTATTTT	CASIMLASSTDTQYF
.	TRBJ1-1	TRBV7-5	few	TGTGTCAGAAGCTGGCTGGACAGGGACACTGAAGCTTTCTTT	CVRSWLDRDTEAFF